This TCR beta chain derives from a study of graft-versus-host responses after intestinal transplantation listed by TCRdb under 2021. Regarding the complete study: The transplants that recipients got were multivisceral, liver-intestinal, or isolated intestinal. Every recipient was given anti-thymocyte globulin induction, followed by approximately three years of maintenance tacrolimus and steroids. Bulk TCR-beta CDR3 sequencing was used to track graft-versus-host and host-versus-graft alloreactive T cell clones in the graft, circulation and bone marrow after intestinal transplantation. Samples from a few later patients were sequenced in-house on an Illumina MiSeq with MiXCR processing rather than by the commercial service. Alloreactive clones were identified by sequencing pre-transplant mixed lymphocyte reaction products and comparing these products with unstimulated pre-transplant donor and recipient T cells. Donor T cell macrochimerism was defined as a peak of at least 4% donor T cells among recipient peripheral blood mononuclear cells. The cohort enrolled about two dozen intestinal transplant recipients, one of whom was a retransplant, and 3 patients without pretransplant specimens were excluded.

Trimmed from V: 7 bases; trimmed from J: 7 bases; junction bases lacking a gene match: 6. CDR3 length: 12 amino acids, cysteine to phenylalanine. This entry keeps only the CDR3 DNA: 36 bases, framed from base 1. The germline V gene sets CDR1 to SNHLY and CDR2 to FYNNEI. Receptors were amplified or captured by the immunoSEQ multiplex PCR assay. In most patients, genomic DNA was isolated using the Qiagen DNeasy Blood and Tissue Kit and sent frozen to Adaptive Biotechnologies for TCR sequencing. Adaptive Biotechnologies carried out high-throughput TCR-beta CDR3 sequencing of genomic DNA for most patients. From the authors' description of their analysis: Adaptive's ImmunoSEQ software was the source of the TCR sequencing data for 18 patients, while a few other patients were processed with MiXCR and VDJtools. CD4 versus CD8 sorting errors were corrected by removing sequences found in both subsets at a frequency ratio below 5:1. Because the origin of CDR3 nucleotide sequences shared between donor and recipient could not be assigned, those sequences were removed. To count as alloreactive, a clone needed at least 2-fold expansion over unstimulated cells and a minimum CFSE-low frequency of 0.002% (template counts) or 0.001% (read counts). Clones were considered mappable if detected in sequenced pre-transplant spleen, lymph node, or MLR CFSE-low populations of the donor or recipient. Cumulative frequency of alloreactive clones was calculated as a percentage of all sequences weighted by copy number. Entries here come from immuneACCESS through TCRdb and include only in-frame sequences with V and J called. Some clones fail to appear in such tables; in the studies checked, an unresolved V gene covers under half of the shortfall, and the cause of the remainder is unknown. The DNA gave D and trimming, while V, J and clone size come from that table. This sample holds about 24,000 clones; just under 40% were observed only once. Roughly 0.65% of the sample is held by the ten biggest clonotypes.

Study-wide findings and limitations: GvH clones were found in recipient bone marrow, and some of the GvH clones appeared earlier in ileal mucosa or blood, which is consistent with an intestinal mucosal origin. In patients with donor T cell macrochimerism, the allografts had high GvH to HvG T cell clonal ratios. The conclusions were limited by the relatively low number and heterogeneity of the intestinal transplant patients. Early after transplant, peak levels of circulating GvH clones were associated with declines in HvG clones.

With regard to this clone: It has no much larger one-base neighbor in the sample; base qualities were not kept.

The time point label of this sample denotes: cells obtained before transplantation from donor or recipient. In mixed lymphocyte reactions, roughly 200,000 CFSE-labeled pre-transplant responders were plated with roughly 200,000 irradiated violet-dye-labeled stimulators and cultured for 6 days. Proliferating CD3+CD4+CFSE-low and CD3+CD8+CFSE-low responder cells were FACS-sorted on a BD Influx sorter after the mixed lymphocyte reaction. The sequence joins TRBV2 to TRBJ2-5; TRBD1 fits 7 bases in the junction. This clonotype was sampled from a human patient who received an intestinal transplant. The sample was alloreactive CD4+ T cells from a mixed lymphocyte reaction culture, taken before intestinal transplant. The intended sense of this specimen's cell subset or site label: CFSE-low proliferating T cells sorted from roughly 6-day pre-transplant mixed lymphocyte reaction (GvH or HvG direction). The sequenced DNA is TGTGCCAGCACGACAGGGCCAGGGACCCAGTACTTC. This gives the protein CASTTGPGTQYF.